One and the same sample provided the 20 T cell receptor beta chains below, sequenced in a study of cytomegalovirus exposure and HLA in healthy donors. The PCR contained 60 Vbeta and 13 Jbeta primers. Data came from immunoSEQ multiplex PCR; TCRdb stores just in-frame clones and leaves some out. The table records approximately 97,000 clones, 79% of them present only once. Specimen: PBMCs. The receptors were gathered from a male donor in good health and CMV-seropositive.

V usage is TRBV15 and J usage is TRBJ1-1; no firm D call. CDR1 LNHNV and CDR2 YYDKDF come from the germline V gene (reference sequence). This CDR3 has 11 amino acids. The V end lost 1 base, the J end lost 9 bases, and 6 bases lay between the germline ends. The CDR3 loop is CATSRAIQAFF. The CDR3 DNA follows: TGTGCCACCAGCAGAGCTATTCAAGCTTTCTTT.

This chain uses TRBV20-1 with TRBJ1-4; D is unclear. The CDR3 extends over 11 amino acids. Germline loops: CDR1 DFQATT, CDR2 SNEGSKA (reference sequence). V dropped 5 bases and J dropped 10 bases, with 11 bases sitting between them. This chain's CDR3 is CSAPMAGKLFF. CDR3 coding DNA: TGCAGTGCTCCGATGGCGGGAAAACTGTTTTTT.

The V gene is TRBV7-9, the J gene TRBJ1-2; D call uncertain. Trimming shortened V by 7 bases and J by 8 bases, and 14 bases separated the two germline ends. CDR1 and CDR2 from the germline V gene are SEHNR and FQNEAQ (reference sequence). This CDR3 spans 12 amino acids. The CDR3 DNA follows: TGTGCCAGCAACCAAGGCCACGGGGGCTACACCTTC. Residues: CASNQGHGGYTF.

V and J are TRBV23-1 and TRBJ1-5; D uncertain. TRBV23-1 is an open reading frame whose function is uncertain. Trimming took off 4 bases at V and 0 bases at J, with 13 bases between the two ends. The CDR3 totals 16 residues. The DNA of the CDR3 is TGCGCCAGCAGTCCACCAATCGCCAGTAGCAATCAGCCCCAGCATTTT. Residues: CASSPPIASSNQPQHF.

The chain recombines TRBV6-5 with TRBJ1-1; D call uncertain. V lost 6 bases to trimming and J lost 4 bases, with 12 bases between them. In germline, CDR1 is MNHEY, CDR2 SVGAGI. The CDR3 length is 13 residues. CDR3 sequence reads: CASRSLGSTEAFF. DNA for the CDR3: TGTGCCAGCAGGTCCTTAGGGAGCACTGAAGCTTTCTTT.

V usage is TRBV27 and J usage is TRBJ1-4; TRBD1 might be the D (6 bases). The CDR3 sequence is 14 residues long. Per germline, CDR1 MNHEY and CDR2 SMNVEV (reference sequence). Trimming stripped 5 bases from V and 7 bases from J, with 14 bases between. CDR3 protein: CASSIQGAPEKLFF. The CDR3 DNA reads as TGTGCCAGCAGTATACAGGGCGCTCCTGAAAAACTGTTTTTT.

Comment on this clone: Other DNA variants within this sample encode the same CDR3. This chain uses TRBV6-5 with TRBJ2-5; 8 nucleotides agree with TRBD1. V dropped 6 bases and J dropped 5; count of bases not matched to a gene: 5. This CDR3 spans 13 amino acids. CDR1 and CDR2 from the germline V gene are MNHEY and SVGAGI. The CDR3 nucleotides are TGTGCCAGCAGCCGGACAGGGTTGGAGACCCAGTACTTC. This translates into CASSRTGLETQYF.

The chain has TRBV30 and TRBJ1-1; D might be TRBD1 (5 bases). Deletions cut 3 bases from V and 4 bases from J, with 6 bases between. CDR1 GTSNPN and CDR2 SVGIG come from the germline V gene (reference sequence). The CDR3 loop spans 11 amino acids. The CDR3 DNA reads as TGTGCCTGGAGAGGGGTCACTGAAGCTTTCTTT. Its protein is CAWRGVTEAFF.

The table lists this clone with a few counts. V gene TRBV7-2 combines with J gene TRBJ1-6; 7 nucleotides agree with TRBD1. This CDR3 spans 15 amino acids. V shed 5 bases, J shed 7 bases, and the junction held 8 bases outside the gene matches. CDR1 is SGHTA, CDR2 FQGNSA, per germline. CDR3 residues: CASSPEGAANSPLHF. CDR3 nucleotides: TGTGCCAGCAGCCCTGAGGGGGCAGCCAATTCACCCCTCCACTTT. The whole variable domain, filled in from reference TRBV7-2 and TRBJ1-6, reads GAGVSQSPSNKVTEKGKDVELRCDPISGHTALYWYRQSLGQGLEFLIYFQGNSAPDKSGLPSDRFSAERTGGSVSTLTIQRTQQEDSAVYLCASSPEGAANSPLHFGNGTRLTVT.

V and J are TRBV25-1 and TRBJ2-5; D perhaps matches TRBD2 (7 bases). V was shortened by 0 bases and J by 5 bases, with 16 bases between the two germline ends. Germline V gives CDR1 MGHDK, CDR2 SYGVNS. The CDR3 length is 16 residues. CDR3 sequence: CASSEYMGGAGETQYF. The CDR3 DNA reads TGTGCCAGCAGTGAATATATGGGGGGGGCGGGGGAGACCCAGTACTTC.

This clone was counted once. The chain recombines TRBV5-1 with TRBJ2-5; TRBD2 aligns across 7 bases. CDR1 and CDR2 (germline): SGHRS, YFSETQ. V was clipped by 2 bases and J by 2 bases; unmatched bases: 12. The CDR3 consists of 17 residues. This chain's CDR3 is CASSFGQGGTPQETQYF. Written as DNA, the CDR3 is TGCGCCAGCAGCTTTGGGCAGGGAGGGACCCCACAAGAGACCCAGTACTTC. The full variable domain, its missing parts supplied by reference TRBV5-1 and TRBJ2-5, is KAGVTQTPRYLIKTRGQQVTLSCSPISGHRSVSWYQQTPGQGLQFLFEYFSETQRNKGNFPGRFSGRQFSNSRSEMNVSTLELGDSALYLCASSFGQGGTPQETQYFGPGTRLLVL.

This clone was counted between two and nine times. The chain links TRBV4-1 to TRBJ2-7; 7 bases line up with TRBD2. Germline CDR1 and CDR2: MGHRA and YSYEKL. The ends lost 0 bases at V and 0 bases at J; junction bases unmatched: 8. CDR3 length equals 17 residues. CDR3 amino acids: CASSQEDWGTTSYEQYF. The CDR3, as DNA: TGCGCCAGCAGCCAAGAAGATTGGGGGACTACCTCCTACGAGCAGTACTTC.

CDR3 coding DNA: TGTGCCAGCACCCTGGACAGGAAAGCTTTCTTT. It specifies CASTLDRKAFF. The gene calls are TRBV11-2 and TRBJ1-1, with TRBD1 identical over 7 bases. This CDR3 region has 11 residues. Germline CDR1 and CDR2: SGHAT and FQNNGV. With V trimmed by 7 bases and J by 9 bases, 5 bases remained unmatched.

The V gene is TRBV18, the J gene TRBJ2-1, with TRBD1 as a possible D gene (5 bases). The V end lost 3 bases, the J end lost 5 bases, and 14 bases lay between the germline ends. CDR1 is KGHSH and CDR2 is LQKENI in the germline V gene. The CDR3 runs to 15 residues. The CDR3 coding sequence is TGTGCCAGCTCACCTACAGGTATCTCTAACAATGAGCAGTTCTTC. Amino acid sequence: CASSPTGISNNEQFF.

The chain carries TRBV4-1 and TRBJ2-7; 8 positions match TRBD1. This CDR3 is built from 14 residues. Germline V lookup: CDR1 MGHRA, CDR2 YSYEKL. Unmatched junction bases numbered 9, after V lost 5 bases and J lost 6 bases. CDR3 sequence: CASSSEDRAGEQYF. In DNA form, the CDR3 reads TGCGCCAGCAGCTCCGAGGACAGGGCCGGCGAGCAGTACTTC.

V usage is TRBV19 and J usage is TRBJ1-1; D is undetermined. The CDR3 covers 13 residues. Trimming cost V 6 bases and J 2 bases, with 10 bases left between them. The germline V gene encodes CDR1 LNHDA and CDR2 SQIVND (reference sequence). CDR3 sequence: CASSLGRNTEAFF. DNA of the CDR3: TGTGCCAGTAGCCTTGGGAGAAACACTGAAGCTTTCTTT.

The gene calls are TRBV13 and TRBJ2-5, with 7 bases lining up with TRBD1. With 0 bases clipped from V and 5 bases from J, the junction kept 0 bases outside the gene matches. The CDR3 is made up of 13 amino acids. Germline V gene data show CDR1 as PRHDT and CDR2 as FYEKMQ (reference sequence). CDR3 sequence: CASSLGGGETQYF. CDR3 in DNA: TGTGCCAGCAGCTTAGGAGGGGGCGAGACCCAGTACTTC.

The chain uses TRBV6-1 and TRBJ1-5; the D is unclear. Trimming stripped 5 bases from V and 3 bases from J, with 14 bases between. From germline, CDR1 is MNHNS and CDR2 SASEGT. The CDR3 length is 15 residues. CDR3 loop: CASSQEPGYNQPQHF. DNA of the CDR3: TGTGCCAGCAGTCAGGAACCGGGGTACAATCAGCCCCAGCATTTT.

The rearrangement uses TRBV2 and TRBJ1-1; D not certain. V lost 5 bases, J lost 4 bases, and 11 bases lay in between. The germline V gene encodes CDR1 SNHLY and CDR2 FYNNEI. This CDR3 has 13 amino acids. CDR3 coding DNA: TGTGCCAGCAGTATGGAGGGTAGCACTGAAGCTTTCTTT. This gives the protein CASSMEGSTEAFF.

CDR3 loop: CASSTQGSSGYGYTF. CDR3 DNA sequence: TGTGCCAGCAGCACCCAGGGAAGTAGTGGCTATGGCTACACCTTC. This chain uses TRBV5-6 with TRBJ1-2, with D perhaps TRBD1 (5 bases). CDR1 and CDR2 from the germline V gene are SGHDT and YYEEEE. The V end lost 4 bases, the J end lost 4 bases, and 17 bases lay between the germline ends. The CDR3 spans 15 residues.